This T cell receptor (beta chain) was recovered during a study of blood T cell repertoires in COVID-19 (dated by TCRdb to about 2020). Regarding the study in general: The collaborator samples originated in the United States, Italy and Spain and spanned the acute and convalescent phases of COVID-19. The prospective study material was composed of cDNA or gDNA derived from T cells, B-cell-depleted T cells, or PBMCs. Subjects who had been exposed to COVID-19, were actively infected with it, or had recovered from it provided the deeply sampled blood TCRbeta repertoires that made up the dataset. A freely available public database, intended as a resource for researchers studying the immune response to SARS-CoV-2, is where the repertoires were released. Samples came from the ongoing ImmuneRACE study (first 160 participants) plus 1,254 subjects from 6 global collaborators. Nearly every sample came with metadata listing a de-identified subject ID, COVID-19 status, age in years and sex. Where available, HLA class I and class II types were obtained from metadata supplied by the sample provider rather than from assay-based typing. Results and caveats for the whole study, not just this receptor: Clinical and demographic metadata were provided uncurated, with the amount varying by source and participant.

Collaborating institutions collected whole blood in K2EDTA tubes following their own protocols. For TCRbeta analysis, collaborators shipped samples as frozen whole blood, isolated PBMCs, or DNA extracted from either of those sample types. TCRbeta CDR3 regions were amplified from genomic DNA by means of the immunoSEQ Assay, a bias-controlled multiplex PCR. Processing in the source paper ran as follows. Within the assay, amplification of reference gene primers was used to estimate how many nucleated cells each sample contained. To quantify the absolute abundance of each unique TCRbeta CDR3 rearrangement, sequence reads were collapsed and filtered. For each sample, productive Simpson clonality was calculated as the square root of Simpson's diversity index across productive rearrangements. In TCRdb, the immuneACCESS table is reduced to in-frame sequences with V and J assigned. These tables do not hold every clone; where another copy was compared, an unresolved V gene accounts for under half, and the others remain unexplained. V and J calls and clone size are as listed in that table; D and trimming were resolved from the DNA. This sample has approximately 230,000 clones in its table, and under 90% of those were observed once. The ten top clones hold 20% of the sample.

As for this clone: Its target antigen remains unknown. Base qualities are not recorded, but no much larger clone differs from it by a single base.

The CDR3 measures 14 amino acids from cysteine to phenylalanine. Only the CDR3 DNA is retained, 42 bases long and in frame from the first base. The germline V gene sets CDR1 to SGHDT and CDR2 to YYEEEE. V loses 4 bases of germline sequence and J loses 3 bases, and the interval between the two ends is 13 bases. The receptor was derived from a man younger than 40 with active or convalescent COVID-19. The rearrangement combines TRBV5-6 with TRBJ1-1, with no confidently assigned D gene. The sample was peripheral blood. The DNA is TGTGCCAGCAGCCCTCGTTGGGAGTACACTGAAGCTTTCTTT. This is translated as CASSPRWEYTEAFF.